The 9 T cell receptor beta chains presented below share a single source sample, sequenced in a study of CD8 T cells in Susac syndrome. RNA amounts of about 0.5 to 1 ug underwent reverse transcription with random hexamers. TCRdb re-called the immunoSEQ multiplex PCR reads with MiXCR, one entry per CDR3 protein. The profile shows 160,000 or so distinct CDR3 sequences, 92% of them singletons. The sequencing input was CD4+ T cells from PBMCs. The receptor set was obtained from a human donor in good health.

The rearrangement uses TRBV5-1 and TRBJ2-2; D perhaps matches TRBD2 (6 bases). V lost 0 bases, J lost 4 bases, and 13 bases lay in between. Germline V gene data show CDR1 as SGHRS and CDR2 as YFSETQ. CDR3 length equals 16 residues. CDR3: CASSLEGTYPTGELFF. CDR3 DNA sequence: TGCGCCAGCAGCTTGGAGGGGACTTACCCCACCGGGGAGCTGTTTTTT. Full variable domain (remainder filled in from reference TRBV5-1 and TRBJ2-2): KAGVTQTPRYLIKTRGQQVTLSCSPISGHRSVSWYQQTPGQGLQFLFEYFSETQRNKGNFPGRFSGRQFSNSRSEMNVSTLELGDSALYLCASSLEGTYPTGELFFGEGSRLTVL.

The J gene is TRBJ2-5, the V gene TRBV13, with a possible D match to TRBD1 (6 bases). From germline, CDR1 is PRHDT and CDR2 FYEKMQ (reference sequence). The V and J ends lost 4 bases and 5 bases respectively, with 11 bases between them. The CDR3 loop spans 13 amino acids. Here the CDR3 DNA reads TGTGCCAGCAGCTACAGGGTGGAGGAGACCCAGTACTTC. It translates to CASSYRVEETQYF.

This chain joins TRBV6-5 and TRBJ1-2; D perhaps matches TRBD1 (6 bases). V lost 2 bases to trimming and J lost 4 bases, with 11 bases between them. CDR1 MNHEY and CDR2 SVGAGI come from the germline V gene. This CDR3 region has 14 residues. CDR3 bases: TGTGCCAGCAGTTACGGTGGCAGGGGCTATGGCTACACCTTC. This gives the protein CASSYGGRGYGYTF.

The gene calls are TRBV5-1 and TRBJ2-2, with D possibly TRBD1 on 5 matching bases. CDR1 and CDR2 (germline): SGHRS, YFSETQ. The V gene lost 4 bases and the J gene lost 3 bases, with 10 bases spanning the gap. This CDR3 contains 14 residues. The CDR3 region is CASSNAQDTGELFF. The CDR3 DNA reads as TGCGCCAGCAGCAACGCACAGGACACCGGGGAGCTGTTTTTT.

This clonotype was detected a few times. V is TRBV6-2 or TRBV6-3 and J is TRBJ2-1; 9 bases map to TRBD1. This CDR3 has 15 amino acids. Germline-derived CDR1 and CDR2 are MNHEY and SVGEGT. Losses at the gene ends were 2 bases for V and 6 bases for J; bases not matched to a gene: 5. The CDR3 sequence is CASSYRDRDGNEQFF. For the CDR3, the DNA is TGTGCCAGCAGTTACCGGGACAGGGATGGCAATGAGCAGTTCTTC.

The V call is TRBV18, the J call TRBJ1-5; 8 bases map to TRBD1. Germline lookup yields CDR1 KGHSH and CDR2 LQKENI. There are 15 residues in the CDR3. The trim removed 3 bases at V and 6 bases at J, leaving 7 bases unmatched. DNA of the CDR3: TGTGCCAGCTCACCGGGGCAGGGGGCGGGTCAGCCCCAGCATTTT. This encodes CASSPGQGAGQPQHF.

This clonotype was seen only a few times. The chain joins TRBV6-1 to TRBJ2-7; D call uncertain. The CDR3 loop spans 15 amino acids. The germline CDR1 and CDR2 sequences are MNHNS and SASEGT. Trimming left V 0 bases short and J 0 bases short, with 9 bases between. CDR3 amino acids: CASSEAFSRSYEQYF. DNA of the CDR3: TGTGCCAGCAGTGAAGCCTTTAGCCGCTCCTACGAGCAGTACTTC.

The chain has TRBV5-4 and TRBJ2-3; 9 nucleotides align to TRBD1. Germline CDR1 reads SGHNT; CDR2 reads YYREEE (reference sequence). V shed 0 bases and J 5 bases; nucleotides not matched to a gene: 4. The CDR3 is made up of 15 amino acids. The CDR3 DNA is TGTGCCAGCAGCTTGGCAGCGGACAGGGGAGATACGCAGTATTTT. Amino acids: CASSLAADRGDTQYF.

The DNA of the CDR3 is TGCAGTGTAAGACTAGCGGGAGGCCCTAGCCAGTTCTTC. It encodes CSVRLAGGPSQFF. V gene TRBV20-1 combines with J gene TRBJ2-1; TRBD2 matches 13 bases. The CDR3 is 13 residues long. Germline CDR1 reads DFQATT; CDR2 reads SNEGSKA (reference sequence). With 7 bases clipped from V and 13 bases from J, the junction kept 10 bases outside the gene matches.